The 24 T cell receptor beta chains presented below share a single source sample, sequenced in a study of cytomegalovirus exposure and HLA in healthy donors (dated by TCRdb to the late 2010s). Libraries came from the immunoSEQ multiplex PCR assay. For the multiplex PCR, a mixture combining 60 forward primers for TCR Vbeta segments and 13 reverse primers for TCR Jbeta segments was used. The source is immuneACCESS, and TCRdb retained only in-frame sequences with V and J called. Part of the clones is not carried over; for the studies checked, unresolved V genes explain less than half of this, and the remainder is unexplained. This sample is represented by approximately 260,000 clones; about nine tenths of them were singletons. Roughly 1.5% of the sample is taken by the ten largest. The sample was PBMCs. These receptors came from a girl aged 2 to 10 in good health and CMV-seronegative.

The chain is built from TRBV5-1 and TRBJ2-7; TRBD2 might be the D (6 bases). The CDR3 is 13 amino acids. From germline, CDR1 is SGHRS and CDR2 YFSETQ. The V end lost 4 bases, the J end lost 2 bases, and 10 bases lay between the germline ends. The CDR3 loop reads CASSGGLTYEQYF. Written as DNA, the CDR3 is TGCGCCAGCAGCGGGGGGTTAACCTACGAGCAGTACTTC.

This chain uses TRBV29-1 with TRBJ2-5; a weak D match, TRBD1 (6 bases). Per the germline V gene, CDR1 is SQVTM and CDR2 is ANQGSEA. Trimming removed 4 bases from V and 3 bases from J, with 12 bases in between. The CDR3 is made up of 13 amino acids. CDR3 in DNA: TGCAGCGTTGCACAGGGAAAAGAAGAGACCCAGTACTTC. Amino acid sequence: CSVAQGKEETQYF.

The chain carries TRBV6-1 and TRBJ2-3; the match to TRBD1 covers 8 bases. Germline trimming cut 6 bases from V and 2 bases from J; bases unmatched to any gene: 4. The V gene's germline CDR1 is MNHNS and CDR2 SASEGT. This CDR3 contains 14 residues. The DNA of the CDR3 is TGTGCCAGCAGGACAGGGGAGGACACAGATACGCAGTATTTT. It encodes CASRTGEDTDTQYF.

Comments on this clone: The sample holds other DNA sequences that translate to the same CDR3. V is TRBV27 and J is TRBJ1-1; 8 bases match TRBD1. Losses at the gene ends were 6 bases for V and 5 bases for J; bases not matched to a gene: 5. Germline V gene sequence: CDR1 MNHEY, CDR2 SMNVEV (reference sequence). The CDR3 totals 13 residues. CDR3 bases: TGTGCCAGCAGGGACAGGGCCAGGACTGAAGCTTTCTTT. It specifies CASRDRARTEAFF.

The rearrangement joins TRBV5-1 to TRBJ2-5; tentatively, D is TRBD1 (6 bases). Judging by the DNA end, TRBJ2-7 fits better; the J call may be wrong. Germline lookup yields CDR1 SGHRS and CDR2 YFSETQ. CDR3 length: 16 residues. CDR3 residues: CASSLATGKAGYEQYF. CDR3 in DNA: TGCGCCAGCAGCTTGGCCACAGGGAAGGCAGGATACGAGCAGTACTTC.

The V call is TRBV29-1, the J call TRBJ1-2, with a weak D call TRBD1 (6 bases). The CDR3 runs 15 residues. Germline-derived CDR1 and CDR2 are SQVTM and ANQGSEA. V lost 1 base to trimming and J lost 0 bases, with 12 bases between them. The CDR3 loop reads CSVEVRGRANYGYTF. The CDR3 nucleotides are TGCAGCGTTGAAGTAAGGGGGAGGGCTAACTATGGCTACACCTTC.

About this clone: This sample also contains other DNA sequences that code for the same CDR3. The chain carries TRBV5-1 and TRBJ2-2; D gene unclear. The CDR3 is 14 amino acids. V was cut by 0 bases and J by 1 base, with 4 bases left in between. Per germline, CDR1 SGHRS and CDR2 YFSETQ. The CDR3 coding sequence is TGCGCCAGCAGCTTGGCGGGGAACACCGGGGAGCTGTTTTTT. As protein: CASSLAGNTGELFF.

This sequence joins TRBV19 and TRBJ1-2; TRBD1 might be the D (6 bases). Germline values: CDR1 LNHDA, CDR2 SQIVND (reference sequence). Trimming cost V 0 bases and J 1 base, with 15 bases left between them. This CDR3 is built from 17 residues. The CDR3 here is CASSIEGTSISNYGYTF. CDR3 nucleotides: TGTGCCAGTAGTATAGAGGGGACATCCATTAGTAACTATGGCTACACCTTC.

The CDR3 sequence is CASSKGTGEYGYTF. In DNA form, the CDR3 reads TGTGCCAGCTCTAAAGGGACAGGGGAGTATGGCTACACCTTC. The chain joins TRBV18 to TRBJ1-2; 10 bases agree with TRBD1. The trim removed 6 bases at V and 5 bases at J, leaving 6 bases unmatched. Germline V CDR1 and CDR2: KGHSH, LQKENI. The CDR3 totals 14 residues.

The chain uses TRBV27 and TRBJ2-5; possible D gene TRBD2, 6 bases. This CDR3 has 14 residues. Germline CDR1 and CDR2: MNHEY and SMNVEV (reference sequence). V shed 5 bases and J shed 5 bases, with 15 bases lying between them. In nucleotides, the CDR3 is TGTGCCAGCAGTCCCGTCGGGGGATCGGAGACCCAGTACTTC. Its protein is CASSPVGGSETQYF.

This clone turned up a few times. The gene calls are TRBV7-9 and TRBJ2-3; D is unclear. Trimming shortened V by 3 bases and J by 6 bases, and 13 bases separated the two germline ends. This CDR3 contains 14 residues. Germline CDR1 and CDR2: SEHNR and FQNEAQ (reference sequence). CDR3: CASSFVGVVDTQYF. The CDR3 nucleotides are TGTGCCAGCAGCTTTGTAGGAGTAGTGGATACGCAGTATTTT.

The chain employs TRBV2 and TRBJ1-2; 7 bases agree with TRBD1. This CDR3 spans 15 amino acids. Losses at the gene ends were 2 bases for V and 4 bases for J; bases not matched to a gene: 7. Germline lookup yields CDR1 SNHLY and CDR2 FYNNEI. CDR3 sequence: CASSESDRLLYGYTF. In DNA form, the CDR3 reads TGTGCCAGCAGTGAATCGGACAGGCTACTCTATGGCTACACCTTC.

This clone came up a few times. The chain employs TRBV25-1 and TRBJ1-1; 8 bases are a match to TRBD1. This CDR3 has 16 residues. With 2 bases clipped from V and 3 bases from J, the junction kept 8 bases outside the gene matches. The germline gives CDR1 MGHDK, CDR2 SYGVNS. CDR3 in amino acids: CASSEKAGGGYTEAFF. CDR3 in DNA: TGTGCCAGCAGTGAAAAGGCAGGGGGCGGGTACACTGAAGCTTTCTTT.

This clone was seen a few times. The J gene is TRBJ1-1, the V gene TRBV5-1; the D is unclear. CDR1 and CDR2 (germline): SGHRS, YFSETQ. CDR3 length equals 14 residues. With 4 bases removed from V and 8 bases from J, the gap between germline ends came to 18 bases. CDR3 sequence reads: CASSPEVQAPEAFF. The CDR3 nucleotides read TGCGCCAGCAGCCCGGAGGTGCAGGCTCCGGAAGCTTTCTTT.

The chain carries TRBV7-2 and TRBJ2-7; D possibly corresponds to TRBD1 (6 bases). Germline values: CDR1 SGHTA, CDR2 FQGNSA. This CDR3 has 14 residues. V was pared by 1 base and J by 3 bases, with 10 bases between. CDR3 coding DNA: TGTGCCAGCAGCTTAGGGACAGATAACTACGAGCAGTACTTC. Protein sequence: CASSLGTDNYEQYF.

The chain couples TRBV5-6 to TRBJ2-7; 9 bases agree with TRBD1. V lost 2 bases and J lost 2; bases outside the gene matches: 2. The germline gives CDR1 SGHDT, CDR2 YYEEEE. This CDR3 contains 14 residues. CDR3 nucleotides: TGTGCCAGCAGCTTAGGGACAGGGCCCTACGAGCAGTACTTC. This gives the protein CASSLGTGPYEQYF.

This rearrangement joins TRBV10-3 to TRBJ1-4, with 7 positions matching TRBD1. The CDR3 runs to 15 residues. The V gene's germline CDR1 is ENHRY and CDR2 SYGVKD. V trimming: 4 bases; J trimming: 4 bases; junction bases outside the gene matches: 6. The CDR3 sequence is CAISGGTALNEKLFF. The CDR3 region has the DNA TGTGCCATCAGTGGCGGGACAGCTCTTAATGAAAAACTGTTTTTT.

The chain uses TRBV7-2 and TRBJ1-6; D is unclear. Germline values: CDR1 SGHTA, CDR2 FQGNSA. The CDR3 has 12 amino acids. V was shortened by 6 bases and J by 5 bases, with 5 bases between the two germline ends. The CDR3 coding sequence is TGTGCCAGCAGTATTAATAATTCACCCCTCCACTTT. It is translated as CASSINNSPLHF.

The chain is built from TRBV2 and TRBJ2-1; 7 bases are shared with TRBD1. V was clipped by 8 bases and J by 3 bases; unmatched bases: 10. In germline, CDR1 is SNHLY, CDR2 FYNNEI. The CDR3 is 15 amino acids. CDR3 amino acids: CASLYRDRGYNEQFF. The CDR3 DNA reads TGTGCCAGCTTATACCGGGACAGAGGCTACAATGAGCAGTTCTTC.

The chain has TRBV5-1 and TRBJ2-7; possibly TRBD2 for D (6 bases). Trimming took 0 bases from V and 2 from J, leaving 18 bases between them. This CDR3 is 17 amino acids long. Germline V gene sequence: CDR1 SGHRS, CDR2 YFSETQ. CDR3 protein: CASSLVNIPGLPYEQYF. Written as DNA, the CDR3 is TGCGCCAGCAGCTTGGTCAATATCCCGGGACTCCCCTACGAGCAGTACTTC.

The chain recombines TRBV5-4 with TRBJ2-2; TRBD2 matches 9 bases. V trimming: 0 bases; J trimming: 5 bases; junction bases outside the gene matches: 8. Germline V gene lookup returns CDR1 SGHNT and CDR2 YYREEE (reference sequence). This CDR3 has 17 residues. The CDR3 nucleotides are TGTGCCAGCAGCTTGGCTAGCGGGACGTCTCCTACCGGGGAGCTGTTTTTT. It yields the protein CASSLASGTSPTGELFF.

The CDR3 DNA reads as TGCGCCAGCAGCTTGATTCGCGGGACAGGGGCTGACTATAGCAATCAGCCCCAGCATTTT. It specifies CASSLIRGTGADYSNQPQHF. The chain has TRBV5-1 and TRBJ1-5; TRBD1 agrees at 10 bases. V lost 1 base and J lost 0; bases outside the gene matches: 13. CDR1 is SGHRS and CDR2 is YFSETQ in the germline V gene. The CDR3 length is 20 residues.

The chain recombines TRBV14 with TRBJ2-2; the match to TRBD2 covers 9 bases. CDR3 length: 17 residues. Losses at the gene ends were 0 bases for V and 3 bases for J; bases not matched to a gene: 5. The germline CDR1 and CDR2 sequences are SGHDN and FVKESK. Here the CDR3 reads CASSQDLAGVDTGELFF. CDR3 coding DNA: TGTGCCAGCAGCCAAGATTTAGCGGGAGTGGACACCGGGGAGCTGTTTTTT. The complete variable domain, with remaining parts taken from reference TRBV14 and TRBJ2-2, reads EAGVTQFPSHSVIEKGQTVTLRCDPISGHDNLYWYRRVMGKEIKFLLHFVKESKQDESGMPNNRFLAERTGGTYSTLKVQPAELEDSGVYFCASSQDLAGVDTGELFFGEGSRLTVL.

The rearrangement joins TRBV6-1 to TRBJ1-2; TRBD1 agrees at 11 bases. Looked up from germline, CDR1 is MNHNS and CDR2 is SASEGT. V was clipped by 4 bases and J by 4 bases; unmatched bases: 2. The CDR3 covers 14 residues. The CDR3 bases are TGTGCCAGCAGTGCCGGGACAGGGGGCTATGGCTACACCTTC. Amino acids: CASSAGTGGYGYTF.